This is a list of T cell receptor beta chains from one sample in a study of shared clonotypes between healthy human individuals. The protocol was immunoSEQ multiplex PCR, while the TCRdb copy is restricted to in-frame clones and leaves out a portion. The data contain some 2,500,000 clones, more than 85% of them singletons. What was sequenced was naive CD4+ T cells from PBMCs. The receptors shown here come from a man aged 18 to 35 in good health. Some clones in this sample may be carry-over from other donors' samples. The CDR3 runs from the conserved cysteine through the conserved F or W. The D gene is left open where the match is weak. The size field is filled for only some rows; it gives once, few, many or a size class.

J gene,D gene,V gene,clone size,CDR3 protein,CDR3 DNA
TRBJ2-1,TRBD2,TRBV29-1,NA,CSVVRVGGENEQFF,TGCAGCGTTGTTCGCGTCGGGGGGGAGAATGAGCAGTTCTTC
TRBJ1-2,NA,TRBV19,NA,CASSTRGGNYGYTF,TGTGCCAGTAGTACCCGGGGCGGGAACTATGGCTACACCTTC
TRBJ2-7,TRBD1,TRBV7-6,NA,CASSKQTGLVEQYF,TGTGCCAGCAGCAAGCAGACAGGGTTAGTCGAGCAGTACTTC
TRBJ1-2,NA,TRBV28,NA,CASRVPGVSGYTF,TGTGCCAGCAGGGTCCCGGGGGTTTCTGGCTACACCTTC
TRBJ1-1,NA,TRBV18,NA,CASFITRGTEAFF,TGTGCCAGCTTTATAACGCGGGGCACTGAAGCTTTCTTT
TRBJ1-3,NA,TRBV28,NA,CASREPPGTGNTIYF,TGTGCCAGCAGAGAACCCCCAGGGACTGGAAACACCATATATTTT
TRBJ2-3,NA,TRBV28,NA,CASSLWAGSSTDTQYF,TGTGCCAGCAGTTTATGGGCGGGATCCAGCACAGATACGCAGTATTTT
TRBJ2-7,NA,TRBV5-1,NA,CASSPMDGTYEQYF,TGCGCCAGCAGCCCAATGGACGGAACCTACGAGCAGTACTTC
TRBJ2-6,NA,TRBV10-3,NA,CAISESNGRQAGANVLTF,TGTGCCATCAGTGAGTCGAACGGTCGGCAGGCCGGGGCCAACGTCCTGACTTTC
TRBJ1-2,NA,TRBV5-1,NA,CASSGDANYGYTF,TGCGCCAGCAGCGGGGACGCCAACTATGGCTACACCTTC
TRBJ2-2,NA,TRBV6-1,NA,CASKYRWWAGELFF,TGTGCCAGCAAGTACAGGTGGTGGGCCGGGGAGCTGTTTTTT
TRBJ2-2,NA,TRBV6-1,NA,CASSEELQANTGELFF,TGTGCCAGCAGTGAAGAATTGCAGGCGAACACCGGGGAGCTGTTTTTT
TRBJ2-7,NA,TRBV28,NA,CASSLTYYEQYF,TGTGCCAGCAGTCTGACATATTACGAGCAGTACTTC
TRBJ1-1,NA,TRBV9,NA,CASSTHSVMNTEAFF,TGTGCCAGCAGCACCCACTCGGTCATGAACACTGAAGCTTTCTTT
TRBJ2-1,NA,TRBV18,NA,CASSPNDQVEQFF,TGTGCCAGCTCACCGAATGACCAGGTAGAGCAGTTCTTC
TRBJ2-3,TRBD2,TRBV7-2,NA,CASSSTSGDTDTQYF,TGTGCCAGCAGCTCGACTAGCGGAGACACAGATACGCAGTATTTT
TRBJ2-7,TRBD2,TRBV5-1,NA,CATSNAGTSGDEQYF,TGCGCCACTTCGAATGCCGGGACTAGCGGCGACGAGCAGTACTTC
TRBJ2-6,NA,TRBV18,NA,CASSPGATGTLTF,TGTGCCAGCTCACCAGGGGCCACAGGGACCCTGACTTTC
TRBJ2-2,TRBD2,TRBV7-8,NA,CASSLVKREVRTGELFF,TGTGCCAGCAGCTTAGTCAAGCGGGAGGTTCGGACCGGGGAGCTGTTTTTT
TRBJ1-1,TRBD1,TRBV5-1,NA,CASSLGQGSEAFF,TGCGCCAGCAGCTTGGGACAGGGATCTGAAGCTTTCTTT
TRBJ1-2,NA,TRBV9,few,CASSVDSALGGYTF,TGTGCCAGCAGCGTCGACAGTGCCCTAGGAGGCTACACCTTC
TRBJ2-5,TRBD1,TRBV6-6,NA,CASSLTGGRIRYF,TGTGCCAGCAGTTTGACAGGGGGACGAATTAGGTACTTC
TRBJ1-4,NA,TRBV15,NA,CATSRDDGVGEKLFF,TGTGCCACCAGCAGAGACGATGGGGTAGGCGAAAAACTGTTTTTT
TRBJ1-5,NA,TRBV28,NA,CASIESTGINQPQHF,TGTGCCAGCATTGAGAGCACAGGGATCAATCAGCCCCAGCATTTT
TRBJ2-1,TRBD1,TRBV7-6,NA,CASSPDRDNEQFF,TGTGCCAGCAGCCCGGACAGGGACAATGAGCAGTTCTTC
TRBJ2-1,TRBD1,TRBV7-9,NA,CASSGDRDTHNEQFF,TGTGCCAGCAGCGGGGACAGGGATACTCACAATGAGCAGTTCTTC
TRBJ1-1,TRBD1,TRBV28,NA,CASSLLQGVRRTEAFF,TGTGCCAGCAGTTTATTACAGGGGGTCCGTCGTACTGAAGCTTTCTTT
TRBJ1-4,NA,TRBV6-1,NA,CASSEEKLFF,TGTGCCAGCAGTGAAGAAAAACTGTTTTTT
TRBJ1-1,NA,TRBV7-6,NA,CASSLGAATANTEAFF,TGTGCCAGCAGCTTGGGAGCGGCTACCGCGAACACTGAAGCTTTCTTT
TRBJ2-7,NA,TRBV6-1,NA,CASMAGLIVHEQYF,TGTGCCAGCATGGCCGGCCTGATTGTCCACGAGCAGTACTTC
TRBJ2-7,NA,TRBV6-6,NA,CASSRSVGAYEQYF,TGTGCCAGCAGCAGATCAGTGGGAGCCTACGAGCAGTACTTC
TRBJ1-1,NA,TRBV28,few,CASSTRPTNTEAFF,TGTGCCAGCAGTACGAGGCCGACAAACACTGAAGCTTTCTTT
TRBJ1-1,NA,TRBV7-2,NA,CASSLSRDSEAFF,TGTGCCAGCAGCTTAAGCCGGGACTCTGAAGCTTTCTTT